The source of this TCR beta chain is a study of blood T cell repertoires in COVID-19. This CDR3 comprises 15 residues. Germline lookup yields CDR1 MNHNY and CDR2 SVGAGI (reference sequence). The J segment lost 4 bases and the V segment lost 5 bases, leaving 11 bases of the junction unmatched. The repertoire was sequenced with immunoSEQ multiplex PCR; TCRdb's copy has only in-frame clones and lacks some. The sample carries roughly 250,000 clones, around 90% recorded once. V usage is TRBV6-6 and J usage is TRBJ2-7, with 7 bases matching TRBD1. Sequencing was done on a sample of peripheral blood. This sequence originates from a man aged 55 to 69 who had recovered from COVID-19. CDR3: CASSPSLSRGYEQYF. CDR3 bases: TGTGCCAGCAGTCCTTCCCTTTCCAGGGGGTACGAGCAGTACTTC.